This is a list of T cell receptor beta chains from one sample in a study of blood T cell repertoires in COVID-19. Some clones are missing from TCRdb's copy, which holds only in-frame ones; the method was immunoSEQ multiplex PCR. The table shows some 210,000 clones, with about 90% occurring only once. The sample comprised peripheral blood. The receptors derive from a young man with acute or convalescent COVID-19. Each CDR3 is given with its conserved first and last residue. D genes are given only for firm matches. Clone size is not always given. Where it is, it says once, few, many or a class for expanded clones.

j_call v_call clone_size d_call cdr3_aa cdr3_nt
TRBJ2-7 TRBV28 - TRBD2 CASSEGGASGSDEQYF TGTGCCAGCAGTGAGGGAGGGGCTAGCGGGAGTGATGAGCAGTACTTC
TRBJ2-5 TRBV5-1 once TRBD1 CASSLGTGEETQYF TGCGCCAGCAGCTTGGGGACAGGGGAAGAGACCCAGTACTTC
TRBJ2-7 TRBV11-1 - TRBD2 CASSLARGLAGVEQYF TGTGCCAGCAGCTTAGCGAGGGGACTAGCGGGAGTTGAGCAGTACTTC
TRBJ1-2 TRBV19 few - CASNEGGFWYGYTF TGTGCCAGTAACGAGGGTGGGTTTTGGTATGGCTACACCTTC
TRBJ1-2 TRBV29-1 - TRBD1 CSVEEQGGYGYTF TGCAGCGTTGAAGAACAGGGGGGGTATGGCTACACCTTC
TRBJ1-3 TRBV27 - - CASSPYVGGNTIYF TGTGCCAGCAGTCCCTACGTTGGTGGAAACACCATATATTTT
TRBJ1-2 TRBV11-2 - TRBD1 CASSSDRGHGYTF TGTGCCAGCAGTTCCGACAGGGGGCATGGCTACACCTTC
TRBJ1-1 TRBV11-2 - - CASSSEANTEAFF TGTGCCAGCAGCTCCGAGGCGAACACTGAAGCTTTCTTT
TRBJ2-2 TRBV19 - - CASSPGATRVWAGELFF TGTGCCAGTAGTCCCGGGGCGACTAGGGTTTGGGCCGGGGAGCTGTTTTTT
TRBJ1-5 TRBV18 - TRBD1 CASSTGVGGNQPQHF TGTGCCAGCTCAACAGGGGTCGGAGGAAATCAGCCCCAGCATTTT
TRBJ2-7 TRBV13 - - CASRNGLTAEYEQYF TGTGCCAGCAGGAATGGACTGACTGCTGAGTACGAGCAGTACTTC